This T cell receptor (beta chain) was identified during a study of identical twins. The germline CDR1 and CDR2 sequences are LGHNA and YSLEER. The ends were cut back, 0 bases at V and 4 bases at J, with 15 bases in the middle. The CDR3 consists of 16 residues. The authors used template switching to add a universal primer site and gave cDNA unique molecular identifiers. TCRdb used MiXCR to reprocess the 5' RACE reads, holding one entry per CDR3 protein. The sample records fewer than 250,000 distinct CDR3 sequences, less than 10% being singletons. Study-wide findings and caveats: Fewer insertions characterized abundant cord blood beta clonotypes, whereas memory repertoires showed none. Models underestimated how often monozygotic twins shared out-of-frame TCR alpha.

This clonotype was recorded a few times. Its specificity is unknown. The V and J genes are TRBV4-3 and TRBJ1-2; the D is unclear. Sequenced sample: memory (CD45RO+) T cells sorted from blood. This receptor was obtained from a woman younger than 35 in good health. The CDR3 bases are TGCGCCAGCAGCCAAGAATGGGGTCGGGGAATCTATGGCTACACCTTC. Amino acid sequence: CASSQEWGRGIYGYTF.